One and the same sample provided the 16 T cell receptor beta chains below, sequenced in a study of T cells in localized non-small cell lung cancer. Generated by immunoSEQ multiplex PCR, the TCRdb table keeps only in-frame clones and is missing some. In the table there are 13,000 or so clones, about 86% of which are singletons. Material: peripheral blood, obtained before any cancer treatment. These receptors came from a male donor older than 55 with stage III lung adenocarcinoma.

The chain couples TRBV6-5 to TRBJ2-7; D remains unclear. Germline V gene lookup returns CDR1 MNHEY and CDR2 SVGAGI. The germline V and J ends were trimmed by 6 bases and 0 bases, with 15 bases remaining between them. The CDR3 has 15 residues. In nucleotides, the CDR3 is TGTGCCAGCAGCAGAACCAGGAAAAGCTCCTACGAGCAGTACTTC. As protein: CASSRTRKSSYEQYF.

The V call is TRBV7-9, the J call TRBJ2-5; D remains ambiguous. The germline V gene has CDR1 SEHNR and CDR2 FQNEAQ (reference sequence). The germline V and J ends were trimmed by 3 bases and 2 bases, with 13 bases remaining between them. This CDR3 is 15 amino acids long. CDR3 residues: CASSFGNSPQETQYF. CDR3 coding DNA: TGTGCCAGCAGCTTTGGTAACAGCCCGCAAGAGACCCAGTACTTC.

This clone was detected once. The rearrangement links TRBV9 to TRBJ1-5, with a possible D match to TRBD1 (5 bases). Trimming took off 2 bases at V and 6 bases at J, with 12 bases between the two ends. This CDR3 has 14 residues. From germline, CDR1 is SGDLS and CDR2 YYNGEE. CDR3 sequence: CASSVGGGVQPQHF. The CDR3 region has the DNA TGTGCCAGCAGCGTCGGGGGAGGGGTTCAGCCCCAGCATTTT.

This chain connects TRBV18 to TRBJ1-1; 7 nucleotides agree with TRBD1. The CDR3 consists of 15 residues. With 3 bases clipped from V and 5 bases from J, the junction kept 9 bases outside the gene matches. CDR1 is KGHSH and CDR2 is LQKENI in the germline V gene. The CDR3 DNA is TGTGCCAGCTCACCCTCGTCCCAGGGGGTGACTGAAGCTTTCTTT. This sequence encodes CASSPSSQGVTEAFF.

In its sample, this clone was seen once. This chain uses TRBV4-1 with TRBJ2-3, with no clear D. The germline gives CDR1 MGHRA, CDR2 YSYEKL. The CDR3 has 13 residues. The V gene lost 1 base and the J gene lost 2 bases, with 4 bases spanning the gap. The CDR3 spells CASSQANTDTQYF. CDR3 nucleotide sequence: TGCGCCAGCAGCCAAGCTAACACAGATACGCAGTATTTT.

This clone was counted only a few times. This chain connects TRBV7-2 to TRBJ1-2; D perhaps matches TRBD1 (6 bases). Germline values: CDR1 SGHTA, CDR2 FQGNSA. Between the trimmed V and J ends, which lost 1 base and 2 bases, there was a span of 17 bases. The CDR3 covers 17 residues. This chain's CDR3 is CASSLVRGRLGNYGYTF. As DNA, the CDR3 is TGTGCCAGCAGCTTAGTACGGGGGCGCCTGGGCAACTATGGCTACACCTTC. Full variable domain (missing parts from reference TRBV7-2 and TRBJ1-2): GAGVSQSPSNKVTEKGKDVELRCDPISGHTALYWYRQSLGQGLEFLIYFQGNSAPDKSGLPSDRFSAERTGGSVSTLTIQRTQQEDSAVYLCASSLVRGRLGNYGYTFGSGTRLTVV.

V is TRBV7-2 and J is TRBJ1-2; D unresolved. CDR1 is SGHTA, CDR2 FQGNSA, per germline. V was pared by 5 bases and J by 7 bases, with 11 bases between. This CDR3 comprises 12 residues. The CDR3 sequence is CASSPYGVGYTF. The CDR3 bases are TGTGCCAGCAGCCCCTATGGGGTTGGCTACACCTTC.

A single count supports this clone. The CDR3 DNA reads as TGTGCCAGCAGCTCTCCGGGACAGGGGGCGGGAGAAGCTTTCTTT. This translates into CASSSPGQGAGEAFF. The chain couples TRBV7-2 to TRBJ1-1; the match to TRBD1 covers 12 bases. CDR1 and CDR2 from the germline V gene are SGHTA and FQGNSA. Germline trimming cut 4 bases from V and 8 bases from J; bases unmatched to any gene: 8. This CDR3 spans 15 amino acids.

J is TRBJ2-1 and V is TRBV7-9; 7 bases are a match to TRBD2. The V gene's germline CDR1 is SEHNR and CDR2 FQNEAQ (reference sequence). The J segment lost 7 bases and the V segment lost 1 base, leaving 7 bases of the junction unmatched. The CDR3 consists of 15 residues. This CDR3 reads CASSLVAGGGNEQFF. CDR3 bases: TGTGCCAGCAGCTTAGTAGCGGGTGGAGGGAATGAGCAGTTCTTC.

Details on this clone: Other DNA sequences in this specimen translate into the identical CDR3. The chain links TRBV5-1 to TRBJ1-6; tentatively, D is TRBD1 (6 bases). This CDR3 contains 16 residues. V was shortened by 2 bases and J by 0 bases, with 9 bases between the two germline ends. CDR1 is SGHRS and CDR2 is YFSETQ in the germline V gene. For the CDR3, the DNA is TGCGCCAGCAGCTTAAGGGGGAGCTCCTATAATTCACCCCTCCACTTT. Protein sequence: CASSLRGSSYNSPLHF.

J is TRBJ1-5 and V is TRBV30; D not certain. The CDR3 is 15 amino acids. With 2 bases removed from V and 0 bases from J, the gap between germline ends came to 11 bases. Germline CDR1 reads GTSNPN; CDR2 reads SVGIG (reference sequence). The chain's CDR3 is CAWSFPGSSNQPQHF. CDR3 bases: TGTGCCTGGAGTTTTCCGGGCTCTAGCAATCAGCCCCAGCATTTT.

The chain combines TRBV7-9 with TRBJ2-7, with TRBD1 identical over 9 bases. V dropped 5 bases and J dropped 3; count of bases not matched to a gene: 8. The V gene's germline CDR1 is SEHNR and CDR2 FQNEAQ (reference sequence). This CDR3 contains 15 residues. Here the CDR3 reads CASSPMGQGVYEQYF. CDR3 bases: TGTGCCAGCAGCCCGATGGGACAGGGAGTCTACGAGCAGTACTTC.

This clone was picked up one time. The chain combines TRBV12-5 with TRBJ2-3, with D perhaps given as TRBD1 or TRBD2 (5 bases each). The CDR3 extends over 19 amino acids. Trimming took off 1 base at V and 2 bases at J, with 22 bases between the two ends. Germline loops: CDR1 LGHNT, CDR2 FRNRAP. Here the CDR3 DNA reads TGTGCTAGTGGTTTGGCAGGGTATAGGGACCGTTCCCCCACAGATACGCAGTATTTT. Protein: CASGLAGYRDRSPTDTQYF.

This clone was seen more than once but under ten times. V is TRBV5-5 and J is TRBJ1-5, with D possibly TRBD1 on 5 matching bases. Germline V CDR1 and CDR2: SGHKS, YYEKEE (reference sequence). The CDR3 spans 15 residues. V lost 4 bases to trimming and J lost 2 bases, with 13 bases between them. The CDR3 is CASSGTGAGNQPQHF. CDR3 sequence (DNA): TGTGCCAGCAGCGGAACCGGGGCCGGCAATCAGCCCCAGCATTTT.

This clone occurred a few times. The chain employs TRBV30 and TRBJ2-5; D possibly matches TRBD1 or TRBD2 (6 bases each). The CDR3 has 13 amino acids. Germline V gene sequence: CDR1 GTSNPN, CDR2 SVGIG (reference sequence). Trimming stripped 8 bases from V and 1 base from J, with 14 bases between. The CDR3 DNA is TGTGCCCGCAGTGAGGGGGGCCAAGAGACCCAGTACTTC. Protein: CARSEGGQETQYF.

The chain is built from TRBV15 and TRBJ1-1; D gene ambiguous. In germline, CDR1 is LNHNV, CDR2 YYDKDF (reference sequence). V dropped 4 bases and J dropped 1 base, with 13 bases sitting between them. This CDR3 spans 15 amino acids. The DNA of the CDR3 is TGTGCCACCAGCACCCGACGTGGGGAGAACACTGAAGCTTTCTTT. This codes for CATSTRRGENTEAFF.